This T cell receptor beta chain was retrieved from a study of response to subunit inactivated influenza vaccine. The CDR3 runs 14 residues. The V gene's germline CDR1 is SGHTA and CDR2 FQGNSA. The V and J ends lost 6 bases and 4 bases respectively, with 13 bases between them. TCRdb independently ran MiXCR on the RT-PCR reads; one entry per CDR3 protein. The data contain just under 550,000 distinct CDR3 sequences, roughly 23% of them seen just once; the ten biggest clones take up 2.5% to 3.5%. Study-wide findings and caveats: The study's authors posited that every seasonal influenza vaccination enlists few new T cells.

This clonotype occurred a few times. Antigen specificity is unknown. The same sample was also studied in work on T cells expressing NK-cell markers. Per that study: TCR beta libraries carry UMIs added by 5'RACE template switching. With respect to HCMV, seven of the eight sequenced donors were seropositive, and one was seronegative. As a fraction of CD8+ T cells, dominant NKG2C+ clonotypes reached roughly 1.0-7.5% in over 5 donors.

This TCR was sampled from a man between 45 and 60 years old who received an inactivated influenza vaccine. V gene TRBV7-2 combines with J gene TRBJ1-3; D is possibly TRBD1 (6 bases). This specimen consisted of CD4+ T cells sorted from PBMCs, obtained roughly 13 days after vaccination. The CDR3 reads CASSPTGKGNTIYF. CDR3 bases: TGTGCCAGCAGTCCAACAGGGAAAGGAAACACCATATATTTT.